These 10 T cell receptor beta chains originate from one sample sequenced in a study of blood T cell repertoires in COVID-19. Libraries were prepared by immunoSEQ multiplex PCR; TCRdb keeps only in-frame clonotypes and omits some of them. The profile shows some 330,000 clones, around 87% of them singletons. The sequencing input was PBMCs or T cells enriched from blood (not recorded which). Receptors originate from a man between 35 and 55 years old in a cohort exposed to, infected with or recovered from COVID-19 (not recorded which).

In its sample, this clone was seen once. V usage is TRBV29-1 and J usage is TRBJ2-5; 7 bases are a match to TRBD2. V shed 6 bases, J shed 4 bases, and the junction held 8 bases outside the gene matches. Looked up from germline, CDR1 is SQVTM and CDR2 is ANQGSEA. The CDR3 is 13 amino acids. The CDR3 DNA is TGCAGCGTGACGGGACTACCGAGAGAGACCCAGTACTTC. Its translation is CSVTGLPRETQYF.

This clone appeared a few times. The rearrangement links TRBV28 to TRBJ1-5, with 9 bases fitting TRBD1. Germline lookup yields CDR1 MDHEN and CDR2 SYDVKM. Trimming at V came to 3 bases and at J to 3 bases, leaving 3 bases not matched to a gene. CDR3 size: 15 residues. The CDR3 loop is CASSLGTGTNQPQHF. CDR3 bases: TGTGCCAGCAGTTTGGGGACAGGGACCAATCAGCCCCAGCATTTT.

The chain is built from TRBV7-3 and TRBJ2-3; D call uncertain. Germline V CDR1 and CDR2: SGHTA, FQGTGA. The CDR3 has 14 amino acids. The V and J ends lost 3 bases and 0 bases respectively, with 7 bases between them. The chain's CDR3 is CASSFAPSTDTQYF. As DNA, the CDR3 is TGTGCCAGCAGCTTTGCGCCCAGCACAGATACGCAGTATTTT.

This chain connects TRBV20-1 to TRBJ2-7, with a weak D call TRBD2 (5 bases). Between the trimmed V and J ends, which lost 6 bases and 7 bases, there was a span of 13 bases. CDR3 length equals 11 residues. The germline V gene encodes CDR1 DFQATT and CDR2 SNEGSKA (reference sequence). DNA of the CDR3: TGCAGTGCCCCTTCCAAGCGGGAGCAGTACTTC. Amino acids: CSAPSKREQYF.

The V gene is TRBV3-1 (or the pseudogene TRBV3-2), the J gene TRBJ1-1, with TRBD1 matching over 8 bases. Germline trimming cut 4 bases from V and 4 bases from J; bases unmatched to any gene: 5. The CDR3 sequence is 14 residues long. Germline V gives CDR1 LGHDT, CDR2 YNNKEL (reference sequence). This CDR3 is CASSPGQGTTEAFF. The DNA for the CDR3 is TGTGCCAGCAGCCCTGGACAGGGAACCACTGAAGCTTTCTTT.

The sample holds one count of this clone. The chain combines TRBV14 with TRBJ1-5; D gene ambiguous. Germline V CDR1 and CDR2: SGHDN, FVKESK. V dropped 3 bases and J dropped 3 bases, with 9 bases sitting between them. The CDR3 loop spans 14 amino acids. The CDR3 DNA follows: TGTGCCAGCAGCCATCGGGGAATCAATCAGCCCCAGCATTTT. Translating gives CASSHRGINQPQHF.

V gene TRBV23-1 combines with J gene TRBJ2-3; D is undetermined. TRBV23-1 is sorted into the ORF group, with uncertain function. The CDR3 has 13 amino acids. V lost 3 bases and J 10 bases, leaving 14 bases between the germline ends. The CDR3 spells CASSHRAGTAQYF. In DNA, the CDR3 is TGCGCCAGCAGTCACCGTGCCGGTACGGCGCAGTATTTT.

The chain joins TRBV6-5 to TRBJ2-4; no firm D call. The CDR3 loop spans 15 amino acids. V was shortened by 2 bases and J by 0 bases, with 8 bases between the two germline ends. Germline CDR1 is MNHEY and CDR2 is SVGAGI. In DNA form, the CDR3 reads TGTGCCAGCAGTTACAACAGCCTAGCCAAAAACATTCAGTACTTC. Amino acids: CASSYNSLAKNIQYF.

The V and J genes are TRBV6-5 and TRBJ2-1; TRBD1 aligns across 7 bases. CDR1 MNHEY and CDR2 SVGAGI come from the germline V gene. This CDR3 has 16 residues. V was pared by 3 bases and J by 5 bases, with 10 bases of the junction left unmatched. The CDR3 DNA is TGTGCCAGCAGTTATGACAGGGACCGACTGAACAATGAGCAGTTCTTC. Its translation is CASSYDRDRLNNEQFF.

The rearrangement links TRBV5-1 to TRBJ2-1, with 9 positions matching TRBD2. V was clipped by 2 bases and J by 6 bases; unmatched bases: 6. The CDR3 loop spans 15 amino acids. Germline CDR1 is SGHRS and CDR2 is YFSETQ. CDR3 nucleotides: TGCGCCAGCAGCTTTGAGGCTAGCGGGACCAATGAGCAGTTCTTC. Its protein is CASSFEASGTNEQFF.